The present TCR beta chain was sequenced within a study of T cells in narcolepsy. CDR3 size: 15 residues. CDR1 is KGHSH and CDR2 is LQKENI in the germline V gene. After removal of 0 bases from V and 4 bases from J, the junction contained 3 bases not matched to a gene. Clones were sequenced by immunoSEQ multiplex PCR, and TCRdb holds only the in-frame ones, with some missing. The sample consists of about 21,000 clones, 92% of them appearing once. The rearrangement uses TRBV18 and TRBJ1-5; 7 positions agree with TRBD1. This clonotype originated in a human donor with narcolepsy. The sequencing sample was made of CD45RA- memory CD4+ T cells from PBMCs. CDR3 sequence: CASSPPSGGNQPQHF. CDR3 DNA sequence: TGTGCCAGCTCACCACCGTCAGGGGGGAATCAGCCCCAGCATTTT.